These 18 T cell receptor beta chains came from one sample sequenced in a study of cytomegalovirus exposure and HLA in healthy donors. With 60 Vbeta and 13 Jbeta primers, the PCR was carried out. The assay was immunoSEQ multiplex PCR, and TCRdb's table has in-frame clones only and misses some. The table has about 120,000 clones, about four fifths seen once. Material for sequencing was PBMCs. These receptors all come from a woman aged 18 to 35 in good health and CMV-seronegative.

In the case of this clone: This sample also contains other DNA sequences that code for the same CDR3. The chain joins TRBV6-6 to TRBJ1-1, with D hard to call. Germline V CDR1 and CDR2: MNHNY, SVGAGI (reference sequence). There are 15 residues in the CDR3. The V and J ends lost 0 bases and 1 base respectively, with 9 bases between them. The CDR3 DNA is TGTGCCAGCAGTTACTCGGGCAGACGGAACACTGAAGCTTTCTTT. This translates into CASSYSGRRNTEAFF.

J is TRBJ2-5 and V is TRBV5-5; D is possibly TRBD2 (6 bases). Germline CDR1 is SGHKS and CDR2 is YYEKEE (reference sequence). V dropped 3 bases and J dropped 0 bases, with 12 bases sitting between them. This CDR3 is built from 15 residues. CDR3 coding DNA: TGTGCCAGCAGCTCTCGGGGGTTCGACCAAGAGACCCAGTACTTC. Its translation is CASSSRGFDQETQYF.

The V call is TRBV27, the J call TRBJ2-5; 7 positions agree with TRBD2. This CDR3 is 15 amino acids long. With V trimmed by 3 bases and J by 3 bases, 7 bases remained unmatched. Germline V gene data show CDR1 as MNHEY and CDR2 as SMNVEV (reference sequence). CDR3 amino acids: CASSFLREVEETQYF. As DNA, the CDR3 is TGTGCCAGCAGTTTTCTTCGGGAGGTGGAAGAGACCCAGTACTTC.

J is TRBJ1-6 and V is TRBV27, with D unresolved. This CDR3 region has 12 residues. Trimming removed 5 bases from V and 14 bases from J, with 13 bases in between. Germline CDR1 is MNHEY and CDR2 is SMNVEV (reference sequence). The CDR3 region has the DNA TGTGCCAGCAGTCCCCTGTTGGGCGCCCTCCACTTT. Its translation is CASSPLLGALHF.

This rearrangement joins TRBV19 to TRBJ2-2; D unresolved. The germline V gene encodes CDR1 LNHDA and CDR2 SQIVND (reference sequence). CDR3 length: 14 amino acids. Trimming removed 3 bases from V and 5 bases from J, with 10 bases in between. DNA of the CDR3: TGTGCCAGTAGTATTGAGGCCGGGACCGGGGAGCTGTTTTTT. This codes for CASSIEAGTGELFF.

The V and J genes are TRBV5-5 and TRBJ1-6; the match to TRBD1 covers 7 bases. CDR3 size: 14 residues. V shed 6 bases, J shed 7 bases, and the junction held 7 bases outside the gene matches. Looked up from germline, CDR1 is SGHKS and CDR2 is YYEKEE (reference sequence). The DNA for the CDR3 is TGTGCCAGCACTTGGGACAGAGCAAATTCACCCCTCCACTTT. It specifies CASTWDRANSPLHF.

The genes are TRBV2 and TRBJ1-1; D is unclear. Germline values: CDR1 SNHLY, CDR2 FYNNEI. This CDR3 region has 14 residues. The V gene lost 6 bases and the J gene lost 0 bases, with 11 bases spanning the gap. CDR3 sequence (DNA): TGTGCCAGCAGCGGGTGGCGGGTGAACACTGAAGCTTTCTTT. Translation: CASSGWRVNTEAFF.

This clone was detected only once. The J gene is TRBJ1-5, the V gene TRBV7-2; no clear D. CDR3 size: 15 residues. Germline CDR1 is SGHTA and CDR2 is FQGNSA. V was shortened by 1 base and J by 4 bases, with 11 bases between the two germline ends. The CDR3 is CASSLGLQQNQPQHF. CDR3 in DNA: TGTGCCAGCAGCTTAGGTCTGCAACAGAATCAGCCCCAGCATTTT.

Note on this clone: Other DNA sequences in this specimen translate into the identical CDR3. This chain links TRBV19 with TRBJ2-3; 10 positions agree with TRBD2. Looked up from germline, CDR1 is LNHDA and CDR2 is SQIVND (reference sequence). CDR3 length equals 15 residues. The J segment lost 3 bases and the V segment lost 3 bases, leaving 3 bases of the junction unmatched. CDR3 amino acids: CASSMVAGGTDTQYF. DNA of the CDR3: TGTGCCAGTAGTATGGTAGCGGGAGGTACAGATACGCAGTATTTT.

This clone showed up just a few times. This rearrangement joins TRBV11-2 to TRBJ1-1; D remains unclear. Germline V CDR1 and CDR2: SGHAT, FQNNGV. V shed 2 bases and J shed 3 bases, with 7 bases lying between them. The CDR3 has 13 amino acids. CDR3 protein: CASSLSEYTEAFF. The CDR3 DNA sequence: TGTGCCAGCAGCTTAAGCGAATACACTGAAGCTTTCTTT.

The chain is built from TRBV5-1 and TRBJ2-3, with TRBD2 as a possible D gene (5 bases). The V gene lost 3 bases and the J gene lost 3 bases, with 11 bases spanning the gap. Per germline, CDR1 SGHRS and CDR2 YFSETQ. The CDR3 spans 14 residues. The CDR3 DNA reads as TGCGCCAGCAGCTCCCCGAGGGCTACAGATACGCAGTATTTT. Protein product: CASSSPRATDTQYF.

The chain recombines TRBV5-6 with TRBJ1-2; D is undetermined. The germline V gene encodes CDR1 SGHDT and CDR2 YYEEEE. The CDR3 totals 13 residues. The V gene lost 0 bases and the J gene lost 6 bases, with 9 bases spanning the gap. The CDR3 sequence is CASSLVAGHGYTF. CDR3 in DNA: TGTGCCAGCAGCTTGGTCGCAGGCCATGGCTACACCTTC.

The V gene is TRBV5-6, the J gene TRBJ2-3; D unresolved. Germline-derived CDR1 and CDR2 are SGHDT and YYEEEE. Between the trimmed V and J ends, which lost 3 bases and 2 bases, there was a span of 7 bases. CDR3 size: 13 residues. The CDR3 region has the DNA TGTGCCAGCAGCTCCACCTACACAGATACGCAGTATTTT. This codes for CASSSTYTDTQYF.

J is TRBJ2-7 and V is TRBV7-2; TRBD2 matches 13 bases. Germline V gene sequence: CDR1 SGHTA, CDR2 FQGNSA. The CDR3 has 18 amino acids. J gave up 6 bases and V 7 bases, and 18 bases lay outside the gene matches. The DNA for the CDR3 is TGTGCCAGCAACGTTCCGGGACTAGCGGGGTCCTTAGGTGGCGAGCAGTACTTC. Residues: CASNVPGLAGSLGGEQYF.

The J gene is TRBJ1-2, the V gene TRBV25-1; 7 bases agree with TRBD1. CDR3 size: 14 residues. V shed 0 bases, J shed 9 bases, and the junction held 7 bases outside the gene matches. Germline values: CDR1 MGHDK, CDR2 SYGVNS. CDR3 sequence reads: CASSEYQQGRSYTF. CDR3 DNA sequence: TGTGCCAGCAGTGAATATCAACAGGGGCGCAGCTACACCTTC.

The chain couples TRBV5-4 to TRBJ2-1; D is possibly TRBD2 (6 bases). Germline V lookup: CDR1 SGHNT, CDR2 YYREEE (reference sequence). This CDR3 is 17 amino acids long. V lost 0 bases, J lost 0 bases, and 13 bases lay in between. CDR3: CASSLVAGRGSYNEQFF. In DNA form, the CDR3 reads TGTGCCAGCAGCTTGGTAGCCGGGCGGGGCTCCTACAATGAGCAGTTCTTC.

This rearrangement joins TRBV28 to TRBJ2-5, with 11 bases fitting TRBD1. The end of the DNA fits TRBJ2-7 better, so the J call may be wrong. Germline V gene sequence: CDR1 MDHEN, CDR2 SYDVKM. The CDR3 contains 15 residues. The chain's CDR3 is CASRPAGTGGYEQYF. CDR3 nucleotides: TGTGCCAGCAGGCCCGCCGGGACAGGGGGCTACGAGCAGTACTTC.

The chain uses TRBV28 and TRBJ1-4, with D possibly TRBD1 on 6 matching bases. This CDR3 spans 13 amino acids. V dropped 7 bases and J dropped 5 bases, with 11 bases sitting between them. Germline CDR1 reads MDHEN; CDR2 reads SYDVKM. CDR3 residues: CASTGGGNEKLFF. CDR3 coding DNA: TGTGCCAGCACTGGGGGCGGGAATGAAAAACTGTTTTTT.